The clone carrying this T cell receptor (beta chain) was counted many times. The data belong to a study of T-cell reconstitution after alpha-beta-depleted transplantation in children. A TCRbeta library incorporating unique molecular identifiers was prepared. TCRdb itself ran the PCR reads through MiXCR, one entry per CDR3 protein. The sample lists approximately 590,000 distinct CDR3 sequences, 8% to 11% occurring once. This CDR3 is built from 14 residues. Germline V CDR1 and CDR2: SEHNR, FQNEAQ (reference sequence). Unmatched junction bases numbered 6, after V lost 7 bases and J lost 0 bases. The chain combines TRBV7-9 with TRBJ2-7; 7 bases align to TRBD2. The source material was PBMCs from the stem cell graft donor, sampled from the stem cell graft. This clonotype was obtained from a human donor who donated a stem cell graft to a child with acute myeloid leukemia. This chain's CDR3 is CASTSGGLSYEQYF. In DNA, the CDR3 is TGTGCCAGCACCTCGGGGGGACTCTCCTACGAGCAGTACTTC.